Following are 21 T cell receptor beta chains from one sample sequenced in a study of cytomegalovirus exposure and HLA in healthy donors. Primers: 60 Vbeta forward and 13 Jbeta reverse. Assay: immunoSEQ multiplex PCR; the TCRdb copy retains only in-frame clones and omits some. The sample comprises 100,000 to 150,000 clones, under 75% of which are singletons, and about 2.6% rests with the top ten. Source material: PBMCs. The receptors derive from a woman aged 40 to 50 in good health and CMV-seronegative.

This clone was found a few times. This chain links TRBV4-1 with TRBJ1-2; TRBD1 agrees at 7 bases. V lost 4 bases and J lost 3; bases outside the gene matches: 11. CDR1 and CDR2 from the germline V gene are MGHRA and YSYEKL. The CDR3 is 16 residues long. The CDR3 nucleotides read TGCGCCAGCAGCCGAAATCCGGGACAGAAGGACTATGGCTACACCTTC. Translated, it gives CASSRNPGQKDYGYTF.

This clone was observed a handful of times. The V and J genes are TRBV9 and TRBJ2-2; 9 positions match TRBD2. J lost 7 bases, V lost 1 base, and 8 bases had no gene match. The length of the CDR3 is 16 residues. Germline V gives CDR1 SGDLS, CDR2 YYNGEE. This CDR3 is CASSVYGGGANGELFF. The CDR3 DNA follows: TGTGCCAGCAGCGTATATGGCGGGGGGGCCAACGGGGAGCTGTTTTTT.

The rearrangement links TRBV6-1 to TRBJ2-7; perhaps TRBD2 as D (6 bases). The germline V and J ends were trimmed by 0 bases and 2 bases, with 8 bases remaining between them. The CDR3 consists of 14 residues. Germline CDR1 MNHNS, CDR2 SASEGT. This CDR3 reads CASSEAWGAYEQYF. CDR3 DNA: TGTGCCAGCAGTGAAGCTTGGGGGGCCTACGAGCAGTACTTC.

This sequence joins TRBV4-1 and TRBJ2-7, with D possibly matching TRBD1 (5 bases). Germline-derived CDR1 and CDR2 are MGHRA and YSYEKL. This CDR3 has 15 amino acids. V was trimmed by 4 bases and J by 0 bases, leaving 13 bases between them. The CDR3 bases are TGCGCCAGCAGCCCTTATCAGGGAAACTCCTACGAGCAGTACTTC. Its protein product is CASSPYQGNSYEQYF.

The J gene is TRBJ2-2, the V gene TRBV19, with D uncertain. This CDR3 has 19 amino acids. The V end was cut by 6 bases, the J end by 1 base, with 24 bases between. The V gene's germline CDR1 is LNHDA and CDR2 SQIVND (reference sequence). CDR3 protein: CASSTSGWAVSKNTGELFF. CDR3 DNA: TGTGCCAGTAGCACCAGTGGTTGGGCAGTAAGTAAGAACACCGGGGAGCTGTTTTTT.

The sample holds one count of this clone. V gene TRBV4-1 combines with J gene TRBJ2-7, with TRBD2 matching 10 bases. Germline V lookup: CDR1 MGHRA, CDR2 YSYEKL. The CDR3 has 18 amino acids. Trimming took 4 bases from V and 0 from J; bases not matched to a gene: 12. CDR3: CASSLRVSGGRSSYEQYF. The CDR3 nucleotides read TGCGCCAGCAGCCTGCGGGTTAGCGGGGGGAGGAGCTCCTACGAGCAGTACTTC.

The chain is built from TRBV7-8 and TRBJ2-1, with a possible D match to TRBD2 (5 bases). Germline loops: CDR1 SGHVS, CDR2 FQNEAQ. CDR3 length equals 11 residues. Trimming cost V 7 bases and J 10 bases, with 11 bases left between them. Here the CDR3 reads CASTTPGEQFF. The CDR3 coding sequence is TGTGCCAGCACCACCCCGGGGGAGCAGTTCTTC. The full variable domain, completed using reference TRBV7-8 and TRBJ2-1, is GAGVSQSPRYKVAKRGQDVALRCDPISGHVSLFWYQQALGQGPEFLTYFQNEAQLDKSGLPSDRFFAERPEGSVSTLKIQRTQQEDSAVYLCASTTPGEQFFGPGTRLTVL.

The rearrangement joins TRBV4-3 to TRBJ1-2, with 7 nucleotides matching TRBD1. This CDR3 contains 13 residues. Germline CDR1 reads LGHNA; CDR2 reads YSLEER. Unmatched junction bases numbered 5, after V lost 1 base and J lost 9 bases. CDR3 coding DNA: TGCGCCAGCAGCCAAGGTCGGGACAGCCGCTACACCTTC. This gives the protein CASSQGRDSRYTF.

This clone has more than one count but fewer than ten. This rearrangement joins TRBV7-2 to TRBJ1-1; TRBD1 aligns across 7 bases. Germline values: CDR1 SGHTA, CDR2 FQGNSA. This CDR3 comprises 15 residues. J gave up 4 bases and V 1 base, and 6 bases lay outside the gene matches. In nucleotides, the CDR3 is TGTGCCAGCAGCTTAGGCCTGGCAGGGGGCACTGAAGCTTTCTTT. This sequence encodes CASSLGLAGGTEAFF. The full variable domain, rest sourced from reference TRBV7-2 and TRBJ1-1, is GAGVSQSPSNKVTEKGKDVELRCDPISGHTALYWYRQSLGQGLEFLIYFQGNSAPDKSGLPSDRFSAERTGGSVSTLTIQRTQQEDSAVYLCASSLGLAGGTEAFFGQGTRLTVV.

This clone was found a few times. V and J are TRBV18 and TRBJ1-5; D is possibly TRBD1 (5 bases). Looked up from germline, CDR1 is KGHSH and CDR2 is LQKENI. This CDR3 is 14 amino acids long. The V end lost 1 base, the J end lost 7 bases, and 11 bases lay between the germline ends. The CDR3 protein is CASSPLGGEQPQHF. CDR3 sequence (DNA): TGTGCCAGCTCACCACTGGGGGGGGAGCAGCCCCAGCATTTT.

This chain connects TRBV27 to TRBJ2-3, with 7 bases that match TRBD2. In germline, CDR1 is MNHEY, CDR2 SMNVEV (reference sequence). The CDR3 has 14 amino acids. The V segment lost 4 bases and the J segment 7 bases; nucleotides outside the gene matches: 8. The CDR3 coding sequence is TGTGCCAGCAGTTACGGGTCTAGCGGAAATACGCAGTATTTT. Protein product: CASSYGSSGNTQYF.

The chain employs TRBV11-2 and TRBJ1-3, with D maybe TRBD1 (6 bases). V was shortened by 5 bases and J by 0 bases, with 17 bases between the two germline ends. CDR3 length: 17 amino acids. Germline V CDR1 and CDR2: SGHAT, FQNNGV. The DNA of the CDR3 is TGTGCCAGCAGCCGCGACCTAAACAGGGCCTCTGGAAACACCATATATTTT. This encodes CASSRDLNRASGNTIYF.

The rearrangement joins TRBV6-6 to TRBJ1-2, with unresolved D. The CDR3 has 13 residues. Germline V lookup: CDR1 MNHNY, CDR2 SVGAGI (reference sequence). V lost 11 bases and J 0 bases, leaving 13 bases between the germline ends. CDR3 loop: CAAEGQPNYGYTF. The CDR3 DNA is TGTGCCGCTGAGGGCCAGCCTAACTATGGCTACACCTTC.

This chain links TRBV6-5 with TRBJ2-5; TRBD1 agrees at 8 bases. The CDR3 consists of 14 residues. J gave up 10 bases and V 0 bases, and 7 bases lay outside the gene matches. Germline values: CDR1 MNHEY, CDR2 SVGAGI. The DNA for the CDR3 is TGTGCCAGCAGTTACTCGACCCAGGGGGCTAGCCAGTACTTC. The encoded protein is CASSYSTQGASQYF.

The J gene is TRBJ1-6, the V gene TRBV28, with D perhaps matching TRBD1 (6 bases). This CDR3 is 13 amino acids long. Germline V gene data show CDR1 as MDHEN and CDR2 as SYDVKM. The V end lost 7 bases, the J end lost 11 bases, and 15 bases lay between the germline ends. The CDR3 loop is CASISLQGTPLHF. CDR3 sequence (DNA): TGTGCCAGCATTTCTCTACAGGGTACACCCCTCCACTTT.

This rearrangement joins TRBV14 to TRBJ2-5; TRBD2 agrees at 10 bases. CDR1 is SGHDN, CDR2 FVKESK, per germline. Germline trimming cut 2 bases from V and 5 bases from J; bases unmatched to any gene: 5. The CDR3 runs to 15 residues. The DNA for the CDR3 is TGTGCCAGCAGCCAAAGCGGGGGGGCCGGCGAGACCCAGTACTTC. Translation: CASSQSGGAGETQYF.

The V gene is TRBV6-1, the J gene TRBJ1-5; a weak D match, TRBD1 (5 bases). Between the trimmed V and J ends, which lost 10 bases and 6 bases, there was a span of 13 bases. CDR1 and CDR2 (germline): MNHNS, SASEGT. The CDR3 has 12 amino acids. This CDR3 is CAIQGGSQPQHF. The CDR3 DNA sequence: TGTGCCATCCAGGGTGGTAGTCAGCCCCAGCATTTT.

In its sample, this clone was seen once. The rearrangement links TRBV2 to TRBJ1-4; tentatively, D is TRBD1 (5 bases). CDR3 length: 14 residues. The V gene lost 2 bases and the J gene lost 10 bases, with 14 bases spanning the gap. Germline CDR1 is SNHLY and CDR2 is FYNNEI. The CDR3 region is CASSESRVRGKLFF. CDR3 coding DNA: TGTGCCAGCAGTGAATCCAGGGTTAGGGGAAAACTGTTTTTT.

This clone was observed a handful of times. This chain uses TRBV5-1 with TRBJ1-5; D unresolved. Trimming shortened V by 5 bases and J by 3 bases, and 9 bases separated the two germline ends. CDR3 length: 13 amino acids. Germline V lookup: CDR1 SGHRS, CDR2 YFSETQ. CDR3 in amino acids: CASREGLNQPQHF. DNA for the CDR3: TGCGCCAGCAGGGAGGGTCTCAATCAGCCCCAGCATTTT.

The rearrangement joins TRBV19 to TRBJ1-1; a weak D match, TRBD1 (5 bases). V lost 7 bases and J lost 0, with 12 bases in between. The CDR3 totals 14 residues. From germline, CDR1 is LNHDA and CDR2 SQIVND (reference sequence). The CDR3 coding sequence is TGTGCCAGTACTCCAACAGGTGTGAACACTGAAGCTTTCTTT. Translation gives CASTPTGVNTEAFF. Full variable domain (remainder filled in from reference TRBV19 and TRBJ1-1): DGGITQSPKYLFRKEGQNVTLSCEQNLNHDAMYWYRQDPGQGLRLIYYSQIVNDFQKGDIAEGYSVSREKKESFPLTVTSAQKNPTAFYLCASTPTGVNTEAFFGQGTRLTVV.

V and J are TRBV6-5 and TRBJ2-5, with 7 bases matching TRBD1. The CDR3 runs 13 residues. Per the germline V gene, CDR1 is MNHEY and CDR2 is SVGAGI. The V segment lost 6 bases and the J segment 5 bases; nucleotides outside the gene matches: 6. CDR3 in amino acids: CASSPQGWETQYF. For the CDR3, the DNA is TGTGCCAGCAGCCCACAGGGGTGGGAGACCCAGTACTTC.